This TCR beta chain was retrieved from a study of T cell changes during pregnancy in multiple sclerosis. V lost 2 bases, J lost 7 bases, and 4 bases stayed unmatched. Per germline, CDR1 LNHDA and CDR2 SQIVND (reference sequence). This CDR3 has 14 residues. Sequencing was performed with immunoSEQ multiplex PCR; in TCRdb, only in-frame clones are kept and a portion is missing. The repertoire holds approximately 69,000 clones, with around 90% as singletons. The source is a female donor in good health, enrolled as a control in a pregnancy study. The source was peripheral blood, collected in the second trimester of pregnancy. The V and J genes are TRBV19 and TRBJ1-2; 10 nucleotides align to TRBD1. In DNA, the CDR3 is TGTGCCAGTAGTATATCGGGACAGGGGATTGGCTACACCTTC. Protein sequence: CASSISGQGIGYTF.